This T cell receptor beta chain was found in a study of cytomegalovirus exposure and HLA in healthy donors. Turning to the study itself: The Caucasian-associated ancestry cluster contained about 80% of the approximately 430 genotyped donors.

V shed 2 bases and J shed 3 bases, with 6 bases lying between them. Germline CDR1 is SGDLS and CDR2 is YYNGEE. This CDR3 is built from 14 residues. Worth noting for this clone: Its antigen is currently unknown.

PCR primers comprised 60 Vbeta and 13 Jbeta primers. The assay was immunoSEQ multiplex PCR, and TCRdb's table has in-frame clones only and misses some. The sample holds about 160,000 clones, about three quarters seen once. Findings of the study overall: A later analysis linked a missense DCLRE1C variant to TCR beta V- and J-gene trimming. Associated with cytomegalovirus, according to the listing, were about 160 TCR beta chains.

The receptor's source is a woman aged 30 to 39 in good health and CMV-seronegative. The specimen was PBMCs. The J gene is TRBJ1-6, the V gene TRBV9; perhaps TRBD1 as D (6 bases). CDR3 bases: TGTGCCAGCAGCGTCAGGGGCTATAATTCACCCCTCCACTTT. Its translation: CASSVRGYNSPLHF.